The sequence of this T cell receptor (beta chain) was determined in a study of T-cell reconstitution after alpha-beta-depleted transplantation in children. Preparation of the TCRbeta library was carried out with unique molecular identifiers. TCRdb redid the calling of the PCR reads with MiXCR, one entry per CDR3 protein. The sample has some 460,000 distinct CDR3 sequences; around 15% are singletons. CDR1 and CDR2 from the germline V gene are SEHNR and FQNEAQ (reference sequence). This CDR3 spans 16 amino acids. V shed 3 bases, J shed 0 bases, and the junction held 3 bases outside the gene matches. The sequencing used PBMCs, mostly from graft donor cells, collected 360 days after TCRalphabeta/CD19-depleted stem cell transplant. The chain recombines TRBV7-9 with TRBJ2-3; 10 bases map to TRBD2. The clonotype comes from a boy under two years old who had a stem cell transplant for Wiskott-Aldrich syndrome, so the T cells may come from the graft donor. As DNA, the CDR3 is TGTGCCAGCAGCTTCCTAGCGGGAGCGAGCACAGATACGCAGTATTTT. Translating gives CASSFLAGASTDTQYF.